The clone carrying this T cell receptor beta chain was counted a single time. This specimen belongs to a study of CD8 T cells in Susac syndrome. Reverse transcription of roughly 0.5 to 1 ug RNA used random hexamers. An immunoSEQ multiplex PCR amplified TCR beta CDR3 over 54 Vbeta and 13 Jbeta. TCRdb processed the immunoSEQ multiplex PCR reads anew with MiXCR; each CDR3 protein has one entry. Among a few hundred thousand distinct CDR3 sequences, approximately 90% were seen once, and the ten largest hold about 0.17%. This CDR3 has 15 residues. The V gene's germline CDR1 is LNHDA and CDR2 SQIVND (reference sequence). Trimming left V 5 bases short and J 0 bases short, with 11 bases between. CD8+ and CD4+ T cells taken from blood had their TCR beta sequenced. Treatment-naive patients with stable or active relapsing-remitting disease were the multiple sclerosis controls. FACS enriched CD8+ TEMRA cells, while bulk CD8+ and CD4+ were negatively isolated.

The receptor's source is a human donor with multiple sclerosis. This chain links TRBV19 with TRBJ2-1; no clear D gene. The sequenced sample was CD8+ T cells from PBMCs. In DNA form, the CDR3 reads TGTGCCAGTAGTCTCCCTATGAGCTCCTACAATGAGCAGTTCTTC. Protein: CASSLPMSSYNEQFF.